This TCR beta chain comes out of a study of human T cells and chemical hapten exposure. About the research overall: It was small differences in pooled library volume that mainly caused per-sample TCR yields to vary.

Using its own MiXCR run on the RACE reads, TCRdb lists one record per CDR3 protein. Here the sample spans about 80,000 distinct CDR3 sequences, approximately 10% being singletons. The CDR3 is made up of 14 amino acids. Germline CDR1 MNHEY, CDR2 SVGAGI. Trimming took off 0 bases at V and 6 bases at J, with 10 bases between the two ends. The time point was: patch test 2, 6 weeks after DPC sensitization. Specified treatment: therapeutic diphenylcyclopropenone sensitization with weekly scalp DPC. This clonotype originated in a man between 18 and 35 years old with alopecia areata. Some clones in this sample may be carry-over from other donors' samples. This chain connects TRBV6-5 to TRBJ2-3; D call uncertain. The sample in question was whole blood, obtained in connection with sensitization to the hapten diphenylcyclopropenone (DPC). CDR3 amino acids: CASSYSTAEDTQYF. CDR3 nucleotide sequence: TGTGCCAGCAGTTACTCGACGGCTGAGGATACGCAGTATTTT.